The text below deals with one TCR beta chain. This record comes from a study of blood T cell repertoires in COVID-19. Study summary: COVID-19 samples collected from the United States, Italy and Spain covered acute and convalescent phases. Sources were T cells, B-cell-depleted T cells, or PBMCs; the material itself was cDNA or gDNA.

In the original analysis: Reference gene primer amplification gave estimated nucleated cell counts. TCRdb's table, derived via immunoSEQ multiplex PCR, lists solely in-frame clones and lacks some. From that table come the V and J calls and clone size; the DNA was used to work out D and trimming. The table lists 85,000 to 90,000 clones, approximately 79% of them singletons, with 16% in the top ten. The TCR was taken from a woman over 75 with active or convalescent COVID-19. Sequences were obtained from peripheral blood.

CDR3 in amino acids: CATSETGTSGYNEQFF. The CDR3 DNA is TGTGCCACCAGTGAGACCGGGACTAGCGGTTACAATGAGCAGTTCTTC. V gene TRBV24-1 combines with J gene TRBJ2-1; 11 nucleotides line up with TRBD2. The V gene's germline CDR1 is KGHDR and CDR2 SFDVKD. V lost 4 bases, J lost 4 bases, and 5 bases stayed unmatched. The CDR3 runs to 16 residues.